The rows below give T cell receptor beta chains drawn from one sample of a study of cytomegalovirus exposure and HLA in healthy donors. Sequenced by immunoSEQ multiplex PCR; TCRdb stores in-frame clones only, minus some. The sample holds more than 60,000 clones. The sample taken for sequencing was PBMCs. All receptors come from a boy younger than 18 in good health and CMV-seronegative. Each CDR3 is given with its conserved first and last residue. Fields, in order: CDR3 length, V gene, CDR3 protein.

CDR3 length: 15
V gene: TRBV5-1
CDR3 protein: CASSLGLAKTYEQYF

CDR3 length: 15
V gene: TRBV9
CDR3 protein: CASSAPDVGGEKLFF

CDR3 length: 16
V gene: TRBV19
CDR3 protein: CASAPGRAGGADTQYF

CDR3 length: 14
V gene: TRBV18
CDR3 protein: CASARDRDLYEQYF

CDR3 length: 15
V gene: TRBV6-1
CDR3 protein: CASSSGLAVAYEQYF

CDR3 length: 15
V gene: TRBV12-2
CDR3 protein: CASRLAGAPNYEQYF

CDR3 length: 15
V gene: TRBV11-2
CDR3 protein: CASSLVQGQGTEAFF

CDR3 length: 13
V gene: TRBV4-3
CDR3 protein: CASSRLRGETQYF

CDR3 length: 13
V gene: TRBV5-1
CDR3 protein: CASSLDSTETQYF

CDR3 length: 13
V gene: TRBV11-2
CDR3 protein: CASSFGREETQYF

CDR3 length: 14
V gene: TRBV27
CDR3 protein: CASSPLAEAYEQYF

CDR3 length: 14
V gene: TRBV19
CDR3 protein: CASNPTGKPYGYTF

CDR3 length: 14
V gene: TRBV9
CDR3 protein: CASSPRDSFYEQYF

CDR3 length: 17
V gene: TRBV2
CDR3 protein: CASSEGIQGVHPYEQYF

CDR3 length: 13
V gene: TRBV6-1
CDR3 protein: CASNDIGNTEAFF

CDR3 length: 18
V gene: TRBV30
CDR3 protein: CAWIKTSGGRLSYNEQFF

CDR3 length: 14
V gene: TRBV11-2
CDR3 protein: CASSLRGQNYEQYF

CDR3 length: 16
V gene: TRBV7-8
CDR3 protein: CASSSGQELSTDTQYF

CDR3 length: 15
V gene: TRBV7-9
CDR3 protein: CASSQLTGKTHTIYF

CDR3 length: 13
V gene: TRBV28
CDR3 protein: CASRGVGSEKLFF

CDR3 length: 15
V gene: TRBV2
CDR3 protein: CASSENHPKRSPLHF

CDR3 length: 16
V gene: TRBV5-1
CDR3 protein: CASSYMPRIRNTEAFF

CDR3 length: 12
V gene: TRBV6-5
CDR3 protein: CASKGTDYEQYF

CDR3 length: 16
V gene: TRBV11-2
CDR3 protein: CASSLRTGVLNQPQHF

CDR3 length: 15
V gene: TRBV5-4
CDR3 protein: CASSSGSGTRGEQYF

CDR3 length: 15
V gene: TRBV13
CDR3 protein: CASSLKGQGIHEQYF

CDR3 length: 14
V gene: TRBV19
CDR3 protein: CASSIGGESKEQYF

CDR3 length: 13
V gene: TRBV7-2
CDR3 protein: CASSSLRVYEQYF

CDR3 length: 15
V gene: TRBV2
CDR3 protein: CASSELKAGGYGYTF

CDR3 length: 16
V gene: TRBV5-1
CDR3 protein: CASSLGGTNPYNEQFF

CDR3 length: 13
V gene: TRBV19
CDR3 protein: CASSSSGGSEQYF

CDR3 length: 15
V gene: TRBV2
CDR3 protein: CASKGYKGVLNEQFF

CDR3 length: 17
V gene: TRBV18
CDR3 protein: CASSPGLAGDRYNEQFF

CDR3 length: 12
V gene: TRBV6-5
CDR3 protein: CASRGGGREAFF

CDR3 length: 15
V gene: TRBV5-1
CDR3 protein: CASSLASGGEFEQYF

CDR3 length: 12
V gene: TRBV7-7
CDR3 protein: CASSPRGGEQFF

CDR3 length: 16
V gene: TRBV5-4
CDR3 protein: CASSLALAGGTNEQFF